The following is a T cell receptor (beta chain) sequence with its context. The data stem from a study of blood T cell repertoires in COVID-19. Here immunoSEQ multiplex PCR was the method, and the copy in TCRdb shows in-frame clones only, minus some. The table shows under 300,000 clones, with 83% occurring only once. Input material: peripheral blood. This receptor was obtained from a woman aged 45-65 years who had recovered from COVID-19.

As DNA, the CDR3 is TGCGCCAGCAGCCAACGTCTGCTTGGCGAAGCTTTCTTT. Translating it yields CASSQRLLGEAFF. V and J are TRBV4-3 and TRBJ1-1; unclear D gene. The CDR3 runs 13 residues. Germline values: CDR1 LGHNA, CDR2 YSLEER. V lost 2 bases and J 8 bases, leaving 12 bases between the germline ends.